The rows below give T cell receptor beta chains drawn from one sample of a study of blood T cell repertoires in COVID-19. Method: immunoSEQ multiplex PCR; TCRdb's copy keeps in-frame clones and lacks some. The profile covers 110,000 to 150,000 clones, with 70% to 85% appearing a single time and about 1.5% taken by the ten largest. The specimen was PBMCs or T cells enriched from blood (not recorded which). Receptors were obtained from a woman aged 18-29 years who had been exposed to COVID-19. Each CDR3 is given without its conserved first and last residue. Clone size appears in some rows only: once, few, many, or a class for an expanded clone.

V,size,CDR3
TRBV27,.,ASSTGLAGTETQY
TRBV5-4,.,ASSFSQGNYGYT
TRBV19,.,ASSMQGPQPQH
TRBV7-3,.,ASSLIGQGGVSGNTIY
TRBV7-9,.,ASSPLKKALGGF
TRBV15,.,ATSRRTSVKETQY
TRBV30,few,AWSVSGFSSPLH
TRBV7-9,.,ASSMTGSGNTIY
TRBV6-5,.,ASSYSRTGGFYGYT
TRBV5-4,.,ASSFPQGWAYGYT
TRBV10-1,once,ASSEQTSGMNEQF
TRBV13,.,ASSPGPQGAYEQF
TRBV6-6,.,ASSLDRVGNSPLH
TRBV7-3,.,ASSPTGGRNTGELF
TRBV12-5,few,ASGLLGTNFLEGTQY
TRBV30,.,AWTWGREQY